This entry lists 30 T cell receptor beta chains sequenced from one sample in a study of Tregs in tolerant kidney transplant recipients. Sequenced by immunoSEQ multiplex PCR; TCRdb stores in-frame clones only, minus some. The table shows some 60,000 clones, with 80% to 90% occurring only once. Input material: CD4+ T cells from blood. The source is a human donor in good health.

CDR3 sequence reads: CASSSNSPLAGQYF. CDR3 coding DNA: TGTGCCAGCAGCTCAAACTCTCCCCTAGCGGGGCAGTACTTC. V and J are TRBV7-9 and TRBJ2-7; 8 bases align to TRBD2. Germline loops: CDR1 SEHNR, CDR2 FQNEAQ (reference sequence). The CDR3 has 14 residues. Losses at the gene ends were 4 bases for V and 9 bases for J; bases not matched to a gene: 11.

This chain links TRBV6-5 with TRBJ2-3; 8 bases fit TRBD1. Germline V gene data show CDR1 as MNHEY and CDR2 as SVGAGI. This CDR3 has 15 amino acids. The V gene end was trimmed by 6 bases and the J gene end by 5 bases; junction bases not matched to a gene: 10. CDR3 loop: CASSQSRTGGDTQYF. As DNA, the CDR3 is TGTGCCAGCAGCCAATCCCGCACAGGGGGAGATACGCAGTATTTT.

This clone showed up just once. The chain carries TRBV27 and TRBJ1-2; unclear D gene. CDR3 length equals 15 residues. Looked up from germline, CDR1 is MNHEY and CDR2 is SMNVEV (reference sequence). V lost 6 bases to trimming and J lost 8 bases, with 22 bases between them. The CDR3, as DNA: TGTGCCAGCAGCTCCGGGGAGTCCCAAAGGTGGGGCTACACCTTC. Its protein is CASSSGESQRWGYTF.

The chain couples TRBV2 to TRBJ2-5, with 7 positions matching TRBD2. V lost 7 bases, J lost 10 bases, and 6 bases stayed unmatched. CDR1 is SNHLY and CDR2 is FYNNEI in the germline V gene. The CDR3 length is 11 residues. CDR3 nucleotides: TGTGCCAGCACCGGGACTACCAACCAGTACTTC. Its protein is CASTGTTNQYF.

The chain couples TRBV10-3 to TRBJ1-4; 9 nucleotides line up with TRBD1. J lost 6 bases, V lost 6 bases, and 5 bases had no gene match. Germline-derived CDR1 and CDR2 are ENHRY and SYGVKD. This CDR3 contains 14 residues. As DNA, the CDR3 is TGTGCCATCAGGCCGGGACAGGGAGATGAAAAACTGTTTTTT. Amino acids: CAIRPGQGDEKLFF.

The rearrangement uses TRBV29-1 and TRBJ2-3; the D is unclear. Germline CDR1 reads SQVTM; CDR2 reads ANQGSEA. Trimming left V 4 bases short and J 6 bases short, with 11 bases between. The CDR3 runs 12 residues. The CDR3: CSVVSAADTQYF. In DNA, the CDR3 is TGCAGCGTTGTATCCGCAGCCGATACGCAGTATTTT.

The chain is built from TRBV5-1 and TRBJ2-1, with 12 bases matching TRBD2. The CDR3 covers 17 residues. V shed 4 bases, J shed 7 bases, and the junction held 12 bases outside the gene matches. CDR1 is SGHRS and CDR2 is YFSETQ in the germline V gene. The CDR3 loop is CASSNGLAGSRVNEQFF. CDR3 in DNA: TGCGCCAGCAGCAATGGACTAGCGGGGAGCCGGGTTAATGAGCAGTTCTTC.

This rearrangement joins TRBV2 to TRBJ1-1; D is undetermined. V was trimmed by 7 bases and J by 0 bases, leaving 9 bases between them. This CDR3 comprises 13 residues. Looked up from germline, CDR1 is SNHLY and CDR2 is FYNNEI. The CDR3 reads CASTGSMNTEAFF. The DNA of the CDR3 is TGTGCCAGCACAGGATCCATGAACACTGAAGCTTTCTTT.

The chain links TRBV19 to TRBJ2-5, with D perhaps TRBD1 (6 bases). The length of the CDR3 is 15 residues. Looked up from germline, CDR1 is LNHDA and CDR2 is SQIVND (reference sequence). Trimming stripped 6 bases from V and 0 bases from J, with 14 bases between. The CDR3 protein is CASRSLGGDQETQYF. CDR3 bases: TGTGCCAGTAGGTCCTTAGGGGGAGACCAAGAGACCCAGTACTTC.

The V and J genes are TRBV7-2 and TRBJ1-1; D is possibly TRBD1 (6 bases). Between the trimmed V and J ends, which lost 4 bases and 1 base, there was a span of 13 bases. The CDR3 runs to 15 residues. Germline CDR1 reads SGHTA; CDR2 reads FQGNSA. Written as DNA, the CDR3 is TGTGCCAGCAGCTGGGGAGGGGGTAGGAACACTGAAGCTTTCTTT. As protein: CASSWGGGRNTEAFF.

This chain connects TRBV6-1 to TRBJ2-7; D perhaps matches TRBD1 (6 bases). V shed 6 bases and J shed 6 bases, with 18 bases lying between them. CDR3 length equals 14 residues. Germline V lookup: CDR1 MNHNS, CDR2 SASEGT. The CDR3 sequence is CASSLHRAGVEQYF. The CDR3 DNA sequence: TGTGCCAGCAGCCTTCATAGGGCAGGGGTCGAGCAGTACTTC.

The V call is TRBV27, the J call TRBJ1-6, with a possible D match to TRBD1 (5 bases). The CDR3 runs 19 residues. The germline CDR1 and CDR2 sequences are MNHEY and SMNVEV (reference sequence). V shed 3 bases and J shed 3 bases, with 21 bases lying between them. CDR3 DNA sequence: TGTGCCAGCAGTTTCAGTCATCCGAGGGGCCGGAGCTATAATTCACCCCTCCACTTT. Translation gives CASSFSHPRGRSYNSPLHF.

V is TRBV7-3 and J is TRBJ2-2, with D perhaps matching TRBD1 (6 bases). V lost 2 bases and J 6 bases, leaving 10 bases between the germline ends. CDR3 length: 14 residues. The germline V gene has CDR1 SGHTA and CDR2 FQGTGA. The CDR3 nucleotides read TGTGCCAGCAGCTTAGGGACACGCGCCGGGGAGCTGTTTTTT. Residues: CASSLGTRAGELFF. Full variable domain (remainder filled in from reference TRBV7-3 and TRBJ2-2): GAGVSQTPSNKVTEKGKYVELRCDPISGHTALYWYRQSLGQGPEFLIYFQGTGAADDSGLPNDRFFAVRPEGSVSTLKIQRTERGDSAVYLCASSLGTRAGELFFGEGSRLTVL.

This clone was counted a few times. The chain is built from TRBV19 and TRBJ1-5; D ambiguous. The germline V and J ends were trimmed by 3 bases and 3 bases, with 9 bases remaining between them. CDR3 length: 14 amino acids. Germline-derived CDR1 and CDR2 are LNHDA and SQIVND (reference sequence). CDR3 bases: TGTGCCAGTAGTATCATGGGGTACAATCAGCCCCAGCATTTT. This sequence encodes CASSIMGYNQPQHF.

The V and J genes are TRBV7-3 and TRBJ2-5; a possible D gene is TRBD1 (6 bases). Germline-derived CDR1 and CDR2 are SGHTA and FQGTGA. V was trimmed by 2 bases and J by 5 bases, leaving 9 bases between them. The CDR3 totals 13 residues. The CDR3 is CASSLGQGETQYF. The CDR3 DNA is TGTGCCAGCAGCTTAGGGCAGGGGGAGACCCAGTACTTC.

The chain has TRBV6-1 and TRBJ1-1; D possibly corresponds to TRBD1 (5 bases). The V gene lost 10 bases and the J gene lost 4 bases, with 16 bases spanning the gap. Germline V gives CDR1 MNHNS, CDR2 SASEGT. There are 13 residues in the CDR3. Here the CDR3 DNA reads TGTGCCACCAGGACATCCTGGGCCACTGAAGCTTTCTTT. This sequence encodes CATRTSWATEAFF.

The gene calls are TRBV5-1 and TRBJ1-4; TRBD1 is a possible D gene (5 bases). The V and J ends lost 0 bases and 6 bases respectively, with 12 bases between them. Germline loops: CDR1 SGHRS, CDR2 YFSETQ. The CDR3 runs to 15 residues. The CDR3 region is CASSLAGTGDEKLFF. Here the CDR3 DNA reads TGCGCCAGCAGCTTGGCCGGGACGGGAGATGAAAAACTGTTTTTT. The whole variable domain, filled in from reference TRBV5-1 and TRBJ1-4, reads KAGVTQTPRYLIKTRGQQVTLSCSPISGHRSVSWYQQTPGQGLQFLFEYFSETQRNKGNFPGRFSGRQFSNSRSEMNVSTLELGDSALYLCASSLAGTGDEKLFFGSGTQLSVL.

CDR3 region: CASSRSQTELIGGYTF. Written as DNA, the CDR3 is TGTGCCAGCAGCCGATCACAGACAGAGCTGATCGGGGGCTACACCTTC. The V call is TRBV4-2, the J call TRBJ1-2; tentatively, D is TRBD1 (5 bases). CDR1 LGHNA and CDR2 YNFKEQ come from the germline V gene. The CDR3 extends over 16 amino acids. Trimming shortened V by 4 bases and J by 8 bases, and 23 bases separated the two germline ends.

The chain links TRBV7-9 to TRBJ2-3; the D gene is possibly TRBD1 (7 bases). V lost 1 base and J 0 bases, leaving 20 bases between the germline ends. This CDR3 is 19 amino acids long. Germline V CDR1 and CDR2: SEHNR, FQNEAQ (reference sequence). CDR3 amino acids: CASSLGSVRDSSSTDTQYF. The CDR3 nucleotides are TGTGCCAGCAGCTTAGGGTCCGTGCGGGACAGTTCAAGCACAGATACGCAGTATTTT.

This sequence joins TRBV10-3 and TRBJ1-1; TRBD1 agrees at 7 bases. The germline V gene has CDR1 ENHRY and CDR2 SYGVKD. CDR3 length: 14 amino acids. V was clipped by 1 base and J by 2 bases; unmatched bases: 1. CDR3 sequence reads: CAISEWDRNTEAFF. CDR3 sequence (DNA): TGTGCCATCAGTGAGTGGGACAGAAACACTGAAGCTTTCTTT.

The rearrangement joins TRBV4-3 to TRBJ1-5; TRBD1 might be the D (5 bases). CDR1 LGHNA and CDR2 YSLEER come from the germline V gene. This CDR3 is 16 amino acids long. V was trimmed by 0 bases and J by 5 bases, leaving 14 bases between them. CDR3 sequence reads: CASSQDPPTVDQPQHF. In DNA form, the CDR3 reads TGCGCCAGCAGCCAAGATCCCCCGACAGTGGATCAGCCCCAGCATTTT.

The chain has TRBV11-2 and TRBJ2-5; D not resolved. V was pared by 0 bases and J by 4 bases, with 0 bases between. This CDR3 is built from 11 residues. Germline V gives CDR1 SGHAT, CDR2 FQNNGV. CDR3 sequence: CASSLEETQYF. In DNA, the CDR3 is TGTGCCAGCAGCTTAGAAGAGACCCAGTACTTC. Filled out from reference TRBV11-2 and TRBJ2-5, the complete variable domain reads EAGVAQSPRYKIIEKRQSVAFWCNPISGHATLYWYQQILGQGPKLLIQFQNNGVVDDSQLPKDRFSAERLKGVDSTLKIQPAKLEDSAVYLCASSLEETQYFGPGTRLLVL.

V gene TRBV14 combines with J gene TRBJ1-3; 12 bases match TRBD1. Germline lookup yields CDR1 SGHDN and CDR2 FVKESK. This CDR3 has 17 residues. The J segment lost 2 bases and the V segment lost 4 bases, leaving 6 bases of the junction unmatched. The CDR3 nucleotides read TGTGCCAGCAGCCGGGACAGGGGGCAAATTCCTGGAAACACCATATATTTT. This sequence encodes CASSRDRGQIPGNTIYF.

This rearrangement joins TRBV7-3 to TRBJ2-1; maybe TRBD2 (6 bases). CDR3 size: 14 residues. Trimming shortened V by 5 bases and J by 3 bases, and 11 bases separated the two germline ends. Germline V CDR1 and CDR2: SGHTA, FQGTGA. The CDR3 region has the DNA TGTGCCAGCAGCCGGGACTCCTACTACAATGAGCAGTTCTTC. It is translated as CASSRDSYYNEQFF.

This chain uses TRBV2 with TRBJ2-7, with 7 bases fitting TRBD1. V lost 6 bases to trimming and J lost 7 bases; unmatched junction nucleotides: 9. The CDR3 spans 13 residues. The germline V gene has CDR1 SNHLY and CDR2 FYNNEI. CDR3 nucleotide sequence: TGTGCCAGCAGCCCAAGACCAGGGGGAGAGCAGTACTTC. It specifies CASSPRPGGEQYF.

The chain couples TRBV7-9 to TRBJ1-6, with D maybe TRBD1 (6 bases). Trimming left V 3 bases short and J 5 bases short, with 8 bases between. Germline CDR1 and CDR2: SEHNR and FQNEAQ (reference sequence). The CDR3 has 14 residues. CDR3 bases: TGTGCCAGCAGCTTCGGACAGAATAATTCACCCCTCCACTTT. It specifies CASSFGQNNSPLHF.

The J gene is TRBJ1-2, the V gene TRBV4-3; weak D call: TRBD1 (5 bases). The length of the CDR3 is 16 residues. V was trimmed by 0 bases and J by 2 bases, leaving 13 bases between them. Germline CDR1 LGHNA, CDR2 YSLEER. The CDR3 spells CASSQDWGRANYGYTF. In DNA form, the CDR3 reads TGCGCCAGCAGCCAAGATTGGGGCAGGGCAAACTATGGCTACACCTTC.

The chain is built from TRBV7-2 and TRBJ2-2, with 7 bases aligning to TRBD2. The CDR3 runs 15 residues. The germline V gene encodes CDR1 SGHTA and CDR2 FQGNSA. Trimming took 3 bases from V and 2 from J; bases not matched to a gene: 3. The CDR3 spells CASSFLAANTGELFF. CDR3 bases: TGTGCCAGCAGCTTCCTAGCGGCAAACACCGGGGAGCTGTTTTTT.

This clone was seen many times. The chain combines TRBV29-1 with TRBJ1-1; TRBD1 agrees at 9 bases. The V gene end was trimmed by 7 bases and the J gene end by 1 base; junction bases not matched to a gene: 7. Germline assignment: CDR1 SQVTM and CDR2 ANQGSEA. The CDR3 totals 14 residues. CDR3 DNA sequence: TGCAGCGCGGGACAGGGTGGGGGGAACACTGAAGCTTTCTTT. Its protein product is CSAGQGGGNTEAFF.

V gene TRBV5-4 combines with J gene TRBJ2-7; 9 bases map to TRBD1. The germline CDR1 and CDR2 sequences are SGHNT and YYREEE (reference sequence). This CDR3 has 15 amino acids. With 3 bases clipped from V and 1 base from J, the junction kept 5 bases outside the gene matches. CDR3 bases: TGTGCCAGCAGCTCCGCCGGGACAGGGTCCTACGAGCAGTACTTC. It codes for CASSSAGTGSYEQYF.